The T cell receptor (beta chain) described here comes from a study of T cell clonality in common variable immunodeficiency. General study results and limits: Common variable immunodeficiency TCR beta sequences reportedly had fewer deletions and N-nucleotide insertions.

Sequenced by immunoSEQ multiplex PCR; TCRdb stores in-frame clones only, minus some. The sample presents 30,000 to 40,000 clones, none singletons. This clone was recorded at least ten times. Its antigen is not identified. The observed sequence ends 3 residues before the CDR3 terminus, with the missing tail filled in from the germline J gene. The CVID group had fewer than 19 females and 25 to 35 males, mean age around 40. CVID subjects had received replacement immunoglobulin for at least one year. No CVID subject was ill or on immunomodulatory drugs when sampled. CDR1 is SNHLY and CDR2 is FYNNEI in the germline V gene. Deletions cut 6 bases from V and 1 base from J, with 13 bases between. This CDR3 contains 15 residues.

This clonotype originated in a human donor with common variable immunodeficiency. The chain recombines TRBV2 with TRBJ1-5, with D maybe TRBD1 (5 bases). Sequenced input: peripheral blood mononuclear cells. The CDR3 here is CASRGEGMSNQPQHF. CDR3 bases read: TGTGCCAGCAGGGGAGAGGGGATGAGCAATCAGCCC.